The rows below give T cell receptor beta chains drawn from one sample of a study of control samples from healthy donors and cancer patients. The table came from immunoSEQ multiplex PCR; TCRdb's copy has only in-frame clones and leaves some out. In the table there are 150,000 or so clones, just under 95% of which are singletons. Sequencing was performed on blood. The receptors were sampled from a woman aged 60 to 75 in good health. Both conserved end residues are part of each CDR3. Fields, in order: J gene, clone size, V gene, D gene, CDR3 DNA, CDR3 protein. D genes are given only for firm matches. Clone size, where shown, is once, few, many, or a class for clones that have expanded.

TRBJ2-1 | NA | TRBV7-8 | TRBD1 | TGTGCCAGCAGCTTCGGGGACAGGGGGCTTCCGAATGAGCAGTTCTTC | CASSFGDRGLPNEQFF
TRBJ2-1 | NA | TRBV5-1 | TRBD2 | TGCGCCAGCAGCTTGGGAGCGGGGGGCTTGAAAGAGCAGTTCTTC | CASSLGAGGLKEQFF
TRBJ1-4 | NA | TRBV10-3 | NA | TGTGCCATCAGTGAGTCTAGGGGCCAAACTAATGAAAAACTGTTTTTT | CAISESRGQTNEKLFF
TRBJ1-5 | NA | TRBV2 | TRBD1 | TGTGCCAGCAGTGTCGGGACAGGGAATCAGCCCCAGCATTTT | CASSVGTGNQPQHF
TRBJ1-2 | once | TRBV5-5 | TRBD1 | TGTGCCAGCAGCTGGGGACAGGGGGCGACTGGCTACACCTTC | CASSWGQGATGYTF
TRBJ1-5 | NA | TRBV7-9 | NA | TGTGCCAGCAGTTTAGGATTCCAGGGAAGGGTAGGCGATCAGCCCCAGCATTTT | CASSLGFQGRVGDQPQHF
TRBJ1-4 | NA | TRBV6-6 | NA | TGTGCCAGCAGTGTCCCCGCCGACGAAAAACTGTTTTTT | CASSVPADEKLFF
TRBJ1-5 | NA | TRBV30 | NA | TGTGCCGGGACCCAGGGCCCCAATCAGCCCCAGCATTTT | CAGTQGPNQPQHF
TRBJ2-5 | NA | TRBV18 | NA | TGTGCCAGCTCACCACTCCGGGGGCACCAAGAGACCCAGTACTTC | CASSPLRGHQETQYF
TRBJ1-1 | NA | TRBV6-5 | NA | TGTGCCAGCAGTAAGACCTCTGGGAACTCGGAAGCTTTCTTT | CASSKTSGNSEAFF
TRBJ2-5 | NA | TRBV4-3 | TRBD2 | TGCGCCAGCAGCCAAGAGACAGCGGGGGGGCCCTTCCGAGAGACCCAGTACTTC | CASSQETAGGPFRETQYF
TRBJ1-6 | NA | TRBV27 | NA | TGTGCCAGCAGCGGGACGGCAAATTCACCCCTCCACTTT | CASSGTANSPLHF
TRBJ2-5 | NA | TRBV6-2/TRBV6-3 | NA | TGTGCCAGCAGCCAACGCCCCGGGACAACCCAAGAGACCCAGTACTTC | CASSQRPGTTQETQYF
TRBJ2-5 | once | TRBV6-5 | NA | TGTGCCAGCGTCTACGGGACGGGGCAAGAGACCCAGTACTTC | CASVYGTGQETQYF
TRBJ2-7 | NA | TRBV20-1 | NA | TGCAGTGCTCCACTCTTAGATGAGCAGTACTTC | CSAPLLDEQYF
TRBJ1-1 | NA | TRBV6-5 | NA | TGTGCCAGCAGAGGGGGGTGGGTCCACACTGAAGCTTTCTTT | CASRGGWVHTEAFF
TRBJ2-5 | NA | TRBV5-1 | NA | TGCGCCAGCGGACTGACCCCAGGGAATTCGGAGACCCAGTACTTC | CASGLTPGNSETQYF
TRBJ1-4 | NA | TRBV27 | TRBD1 | TGTGCCAGCAGTTGGACAGGCGGTTTGGAAAAACTGTTTTTT | CASSWTGGLEKLFF
TRBJ1-1 | once | TRBV3-1/TRBV3-2 | TRBD1 | TGTGCCAGCAGCCTCAGGACAGGGGGGACTGAAGCTTTCTTT | CASSLRTGGTEAFF
TRBJ1-5 | NA | TRBV7-8 | TRBD1 | TGTGCCAGCAGCTTAGCCTCCGGCAGGGGGCTTGGTAGCAATCAGCCCCAGCATTTT | CASSLASGRGLGSNQPQHF
TRBJ2-3 | NA | TRBV11-3 | NA | TGTGCCAGCAGCAGGGGGGGCCTCGGTTCAGATACGCAGTATTTT | CASSRGGLGSDTQYF
TRBJ2-7 | once | TRBV5-4 | TRBD2 | TGTGCCAGCAGCTTGTACTTCCTAGCGGGAAACTCCTACGAGCAGTACTTC | CASSLYFLAGNSYEQYF
TRBJ1-1 | NA | TRBV12-5 | TRBD1 | TGTGCTAGTGGTCTCAGGGGGCCCACTGAAGCTTTCTTT | CASGLRGPTEAFF
TRBJ2-2 | NA | TRBV7-2 | NA | TGTGCCAGCAGGTTCACTTTGAACACCGGGGAGCTGTTTTTT | CASRFTLNTGELFF
TRBJ2-7 | NA | TRBV27 | NA | TGTGCCAGCAGCTCCGTGGGCCGGATTAGCTCCTACGAGCAGTACTTC | CASSSVGRISSYEQYF
TRBJ1-1 | NA | TRBV10-3 | NA | TGTGCCATCAGCGTTTCGAACACTGAAGCTTTCTTT | CAISVSNTEAFF
TRBJ1-5 | NA | TRBV19 | NA | TGTGCCAGTACTACCCCCAGGGGCACGAGGAGCAATCAGCCCCAGCATTTT | CASTTPRGTRSNQPQHF
TRBJ1-1 | NA | TRBV9 | TRBD1 | TGTGCCAGCAGCGGCGTTGGACAGGGGAGGACTGAAGCTTTCTTT | CASSGVGQGRTEAFF
TRBJ1-1 | NA | TRBV18 | TRBD1 | TGTGCCAGCTCCCTGGACAGGGTTAACACTGAAGCTTTCTTT | CASSLDRVNTEAFF
TRBJ1-2 | NA | TRBV6-2/TRBV6-3 | TRBD1 | TGTGCCAGCAGTTCCATCTCCCGGGACAGGGCGGATGGCTACACCTTC | CASSSISRDRADGYTF
TRBJ2-3 | NA | TRBV10-3 | NA | TGTGCCATCAGAGAGGGGATCGGGACAGATACGCAGTATTTT | CAIREGIGTDTQYF
TRBJ1-3 | NA | TRBV12-3/TRBV12-4 | NA | TGTGCCAGCAGGAGGGAGCGCAGAAACACCATATATTTT | CASRRERRNTIYF
TRBJ2-5 | NA | TRBV6-5 | NA | TGTGCCAGCAGTCAAAACCAGGCCCCGACCCAGTACTTC | CASSQNQAPTQYF
TRBJ2-1 | NA | TRBV10-2 | NA | TGCGCCAGCAGTTTCACAGACAATGAGCAGTTCTTC | CASSFTDNEQFF
TRBJ1-1 | NA | TRBV19 | TRBD1 | TGTGCCAGTACCAAAGTACGGACAGGGAGGGCTGAAGCTTTCTTT | CASTKVRTGRAEAFF
TRBJ2-7 | NA | TRBV27 | TRBD1 | TGTGCCAGCAGTTTATTTGGGGTCGGGGCAGGGGGCGCGTACGAGCAGTACTTC | CASSLFGVGAGGAYEQYF
TRBJ2-1 | NA | TRBV7-2 | TRBD2 | TGTGCCAGCAGCCCGCGGGGGTTCACCTACAATGAGCAGTTCTTC | CASSPRGFTYNEQFF
TRBJ1-6 | NA | TRBV4-2 | TRBD1 | TGTGCCAGCAGCCGAAAGGGCCAGGACAGGGATAATTCACCCCTCCACTTT | CASSRKGQDRDNSPLHF
TRBJ1-2 | once | TRBV9 | NA | TGTGCCAGCAGCATCGACTTTGGGCACTTTAATGGCTACACCTTC | CASSIDFGHFNGYTF
TRBJ2-1 | NA | TRBV27 | NA | TGTGCCAGCAGTTTAAGGCAGGGTAGAGATGAGCAGTTCTTC | CASSLRQGRDEQFF
TRBJ1-2 | NA | TRBV2 | TRBD1 | TGTGCCAGCAGTACCCTACCGACAGGGGGGAACTATGGCTACACCTTC | CASSTLPTGGNYGYTF
TRBJ1-2 | NA | TRBV7-2 | NA | TGTGCCAGCAGCTTTCCAGGGCGAGGAGTAATTGGCTACACCTTC | CASSFPGRGVIGYTF
TRBJ1-1 | NA | TRBV2 | NA | TGTGCCAGCAGTGCCAAATGGAAGACAGGTAACACTGAAGCTTTCTTT | CASSAKWKTGNTEAFF
TRBJ1-2 | NA | TRBV19 | TRBD1 | TGTGCCAGTAGTATAGCACAGGGACAGGCATACACCTTC | CASSIAQGQAYTF
TRBJ1-1 | once | TRBV15 | NA | TGTGCCACCAGCAAGGGATACTTGAACACTGAAGCTTTCTTT | CATSKGYLNTEAFF
TRBJ1-5 | NA | TRBV6-1 | TRBD1 | TGTGCCAGCAGTGGCAACAGGGGGTGGGGCAATCAGCCCCAGCATTTT | CASSGNRGWGNQPQHF
TRBJ2-3 | NA | TRBV5-1 | NA | TGCGCCAGCAGCTTTATGGCGGTAAGCACAGATACGCAGTATTTT | CASSFMAVSTDTQYF
TRBJ1-6 | NA | TRBV13 | NA | TGTGCCAGCAGCTTATTTGGGGGCTCCTATAATTCACCCCTCCACTTT | CASSLFGGSYNSPLHF
TRBJ1-1 | NA | TRBV27 | NA | TGTGCCAGCAGTTTAGGGGGTAACACTGAAGCTTTCTTT | CASSLGGNTEAFF
TRBJ1-1 | NA | TRBV2 | NA | TGTGCCAGCAGTCGGGAGGAGGACACTGAAGCTTTCTTT | CASSREEDTEAFF
TRBJ2-5 | NA | TRBV19 | NA | TGTGCCAGTAGTATGGTATCGGCGGGGCAAGAGACCCAGTACTTC | CASSMVSAGQETQYF
TRBJ1-5 | NA | TRBV5-4 | NA | TGTGCCAGCAGCTTGCAGGGGTCTAGCAATCAGCCCCAGCATTTT | CASSLQGSSNQPQHF
TRBJ1-1 | NA | TRBV10-3 | NA | TGTGCCATCAGTCCGGGACCCGGTGAGGCCACTGAAGCTTTCTTT | CAISPGPGEATEAFF
TRBJ1-5 | NA | TRBV19 | TRBD1 | TGTGCCAGTAGTACTCAGCGGACAGGGAATCAGCCCCAGCATTTT | CASSTQRTGNQPQHF
TRBJ2-5 | NA | TRBV12-5 | NA | TGTGCTAGTGGTTTCGTGGAGACCCAGTACTTC | CASGFVETQYF